What follows are 23 T cell receptor beta chains derived from one specimen sequenced in a study of T cells in Graves' hyperthyroidism and ophthalmopathy. RNA transcripts yielded amplified TCR beta CDR3 regions. The TCR CDR3 was amplified in a first-round RT-PCR using the HTBI primer set. In TCRdb, the multiplex PCR reads were re-called with MiXCR into one record per CDR3 protein. Counted here are roughly 570,000 distinct CDR3 sequences, roughly 46% occurring once; the ten biggest clones make up around 20%. Sequencing used peripheral blood or thyroid tissue (not recorded which). These receptors all stem from an adult woman with Graves' disease, either hyperthyroidism or ophthalmopathy (not recorded which).

The chain has TRBV5-1 and TRBJ2-5, with no clear D. The CDR3 runs to 14 residues. Trimming removed 5 bases from V and 1 base from J, with 12 bases in between. Looked up from germline, CDR1 is SGHRS and CDR2 is YFSETQ. CDR3 in DNA: TGCGCCAGCAGGCTTGGGTTGGGCCAAGAGACCCAGTACTTC. Encoded protein: CASRLGLGQETQYF.

This clonotype was recorded only once. V gene TRBV25-1 combines with J gene TRBJ1-6; D possibly corresponds to TRBD1 (6 bases). CDR1 is MGHDK, CDR2 SYGVNS, per germline. Trimming removed 6 bases at V and 10 bases at J, with 16 bases between. The length of the CDR3 is 14 residues. The CDR3 reads CASSWGRGRSPLHF. In DNA form, the CDR3 reads TGTGCCAGCAGCTGGGGCAGGGGACGCTCACCCCTCCACTTT.

The sample holds one count of this clonotype. The chain employs TRBV19 and TRBJ1-5, with 9 nucleotides matching TRBD1. With V trimmed by 6 bases and J by 8 bases, 11 bases remained unmatched. The CDR3 runs 15 residues. Germline values: CDR1 LNHDA, CDR2 SQIVND (reference sequence). CDR3 loop: CASRRTGAPMEPQHF. CDR3 coding DNA: TGTGCCAGTAGACGGACAGGGGCGCCTATGGAGCCCCAGCATTTT.

The chain is built from TRBV7-9 and TRBJ1-1; D remains unclear. V was trimmed by 5 bases and J by 10 bases, leaving 17 bases between them. This CDR3 has 13 residues. Germline-derived CDR1 and CDR2 are SEHNR and FQNEAQ (reference sequence). The CDR3 loop reads CASSPGLGGRAFF. The CDR3 DNA is TGTGCCAGCAGCCCAGGACTAGGAGGAAGAGCTTTCTTT.

This clonotype was seen ten or more times. For the CDR3, the DNA is TGCAGTGCCACCAGGGTTGGCGAAAAACTGTTTTTT. Protein product: CSATRVGEKLFF. This chain links TRBV20-1 with TRBJ1-4; TRBD1 might be the D (5 bases). The V end lost 6 bases, the J end lost 8 bases, and 13 bases lay between the germline ends. Germline assignment: CDR1 DFQATT and CDR2 SNEGSKA (reference sequence). There are 12 residues in the CDR3.

This clonotype was counted ten times or more. The genes are TRBV6-2 or TRBV6-3 and TRBJ2-7, with TRBD2 matching 12 bases. This CDR3 region has 14 residues. The germline V gene has CDR1 MNHEY and CDR2 SVGEGT. The V segment lost 4 bases and the J segment 4 bases; nucleotides outside the gene matches: 2. CDR3 sequence (DNA): TGTGCCAGCAGTTGGACTAGCGGGACGTACGAGCAGTACTTC. Its protein is CASSWTSGTYEQYF.

This sequence joins TRBV5-1 and TRBJ2-7; no definite D call. CDR3 length equals 15 residues. Trimming took off 2 bases at V and 6 bases at J, with 18 bases between the two ends. Germline CDR1 is SGHRS and CDR2 is YFSETQ. The CDR3 reads CASSLMRLGVSEQYF. As DNA, the CDR3 is TGCGCCAGCAGCTTAATGCGGCTAGGAGTATCCGAGCAGTACTTC.

This clonotype has at least ten counts. This chain joins TRBV2 and TRBJ1-1, with D possibly being TRBD1 (5 bases). The germline gives CDR1 SNHLY, CDR2 FYNNEI. The CDR3 is made up of 14 amino acids. V was trimmed by 6 bases and J by 4 bases, leaving 15 bases between them. The CDR3 bases are TGTGCCAGCAGGAGGCGGGGGGATGGCACTGAAGCTTTCTTT. This codes for CASRRRGDGTEAFF.

This clonotype has a single count. A much more abundant neighbour one base away suggests this may be a read error. This chain connects TRBV6-5 to TRBJ2-7; TRBD1 might be the D (5 bases). V was clipped by 6 bases and J by 2 bases, with 17 bases between them. Germline CDR1 reads MNHEY; CDR2 reads SVGAGI. This CDR3 has 15 residues. The CDR3 DNA is TGTGCCAGCAGATACACCTCAGGGATACCCTACGAGCAGTACTTC. This codes for CASRYTSGIPYEQYF.

This clonotype was seen once. The chain couples TRBV7-9 to TRBJ1-2; the D gene is possibly TRBD1 (6 bases). Germline V gene sequence: CDR1 SEHNR, CDR2 FQNEAQ (reference sequence). Deletions cut 5 bases from V and 2 bases from J, with 15 bases between. There are 15 residues in the CDR3. The CDR3 sequence: CASSTYRADNYGYTF. The CDR3 bases are TGTGCCAGCAGCACCTACAGGGCAGACAACTATGGCTACACCTTC. The entire variable domain, with the rest obtained from reference TRBV7-9 and TRBJ1-2, is as follows: DTGVSQNPRHKITKRGQNVTFRCDPISEHNRLYWYRQTLGQGPEFLTYFQNEAQLEKSRLLSDRFSAERPKGSFSTLEIQRTEQGDSAMYLCASSTYRADNYGYTFGSGTRLTVV.

Ten or more counts support this clonotype. The rearrangement uses TRBV5-6 and TRBJ1-1, with D possibly TRBD1 on 5 matching bases. V was shortened by 1 base and J by 1 base, with 11 bases between the two germline ends. The CDR3 is 15 residues long. The V gene's germline CDR1 is SGHDT and CDR2 YYEEEE. Here the CDR3 reads CASSLLWGGNTEAFF. The CDR3 DNA reads as TGTGCCAGCAGCTTGCTGTGGGGGGGGAACACTGAAGCTTTCTTT.

V and J are TRBV5-1 and TRBJ2-3, with D hard to call. The germline V gene encodes CDR1 SGHRS and CDR2 YFSETQ. The CDR3 has 14 residues. V was cut by 1 base and J by 2 bases, with 8 bases left in between. The CDR3 sequence is CASSLLTPTDTQYF. The CDR3 DNA follows: TGCGCCAGCAGCTTGTTAACCCCCACAGATACGCAGTATTTT.

Many counts were recorded for this clonotype. This chain links TRBV11-2 with TRBJ2-2; D not resolved. Germline V gives CDR1 SGHAT, CDR2 FQNNGV. The CDR3 runs to 16 residues. Trimming shortened V by 7 bases and J by 0 bases, and 15 bases separated the two germline ends. The CDR3 spells CASIPSGVSNTGELFF. CDR3 in DNA: TGTGCCAGCATTCCTTCTGGGGTCTCGAACACCGGGGAGCTGTTTTTT.

This clonotype was counted many times. Germline is not matched at one junction end, which may reflect a read error. This chain joins TRBV28 and TRBJ2-7; weak D call: TRBD2 (5 bases). The germline gives CDR1 MDHEN, CDR2 SYDVKM. This CDR3 comprises 10 residues. CDR3 bases: TGCGCCAGCGGCCCCTACGAGCAGTACTTC. Translated: CASGPYEQYF.

This chain links TRBV2 with TRBJ1-2; no definite D call. Germline V CDR1 and CDR2: SNHLY, FYNNEI. With 3 bases removed from V and 8 bases from J, the gap between germline ends came to 7 bases. The CDR3 contains 11 residues. The CDR3 region is CASSEGIGYTF. The CDR3 DNA is TGTGCCAGCAGTGAGGGGATCGGCTACACCTTC.

The V and J genes are TRBV15 and TRBJ2-6; the D gene is possibly TRBD2 (6 bases). The germline V gene has CDR1 LNHNV and CDR2 YYDKDF (reference sequence). The CDR3 extends over 18 amino acids. Trimming cost V 1 base and J 3 bases, with 16 bases left between them. This CDR3 is CATSRGVGGGRGANVLTF. CDR3 coding DNA: TGTGCCACCAGCAGAGGCGTGGGAGGAGGACGTGGGGCCAACGTCCTGACTTTC.

The genes are TRBV20-1 and TRBJ1-6; D is perhaps TRBD1 (5 bases). CDR1 and CDR2 from the germline V gene are DFQATT and SNEGSKA (reference sequence). The V end was cut by 1 base, the J end by 7 bases, with 8 bases between. The CDR3 spans 13 residues. CDR3 in DNA: TGCAGTGCTAGAGTGACAGCAAATTCACCCCTCCACTTT. Translation gives CSARVTANSPLHF.

This clonotype was recorded a few times. The V and J genes are TRBV29-1 and TRBJ2-7; D is undetermined. The CDR3 has 11 residues. Germline V lookup: CDR1 SQVTM, CDR2 ANQGSEA. Trimming stripped 6 bases from V and 4 bases from J, with 10 bases between. CDR3 in DNA: TGCAGCGTAGGCAAGTCGTACGAGCAGTACTTC. It translates to CSVGKSYEQYF.

This clonotype was observed at least ten times. As DNA, the CDR3 is TGTGCACACGCCGGGACTAGCGCGATAGATACGCAGTATTTT. It translates to CAHAGTSAIDTQYF. The gene calls are TRBV25-1 and TRBJ2-3, with 10 nucleotides matching TRBD2. CDR1 and CDR2 (germline): MGHDK, SYGVNS. The CDR3 consists of 14 residues.

A few counts support this clonotype. The J gene is TRBJ2-7, the V gene TRBV2; 10 bases map to TRBD2. From germline, CDR1 is SNHLY and CDR2 FYNNEI. The CDR3 has 15 residues. V lost 6 bases and J lost 4; bases outside the gene matches: 9. The CDR3 protein is CASSATTSGPYEQYF. The DNA for the CDR3 is TGTGCCAGCAGCGCTACGACTAGCGGGCCTTACGAGCAGTACTTC.

As DNA, the CDR3 is TGCAGTGCTTCAGACGGAGGCTACACCTTC. Residues: CSASDGGYTF. This chain links TRBV20-1 with TRBJ1-2; D call uncertain. V lost 5 bases to trimming and J lost 8 bases, with 9 bases between them. The CDR3 is 10 residues long. The germline V gene encodes CDR1 DFQATT and CDR2 SNEGSKA (reference sequence).

This clonotype was detected many times. The V call is TRBV7-8, the J call TRBJ1-5; the D gene is possibly TRBD1 (5 bases). The CDR3 is 15 amino acids. The V and J ends lost 5 bases and 7 bases respectively, with 18 bases between them. From germline, CDR1 is SGHVS and CDR2 FQNEAQ. CDR3 nucleotide sequence: TGTGCCAGCAGCCTCCATCGTGGGGGAAGGCAGCCCCAGCATTTT. Protein: CASSLHRGGRQPQHF.

This chain uses TRBV7-9 with TRBJ1-1; D is unclear. The CDR3 has 11 amino acids. Germline V gene lookup returns CDR1 SEHNR and CDR2 FQNEAQ (reference sequence). V dropped 5 bases and J dropped 8 bases, with 9 bases sitting between them. The CDR3 loop is CASSTMLEAFF. Here the CDR3 DNA reads TGTGCCAGCAGCACGATGCTAGAAGCTTTCTTT. The variable domain in full, with the rest retrieved from reference TRBV7-9 and TRBJ1-1, is DTGVSQNPRHKITKRGQNVTFRCDPISEHNRLYWYRQTLGQGPEFLTYFQNEAQLEKSRLLSDRFSAERPKGSFSTLEIQRTEQGDSAMYLCASSTMLEAFFGQGTRLTVV.